The rows below give T cell receptor beta chains drawn from one sample of a study of beta chain features in type 1 diabetes. The repertoire was sequenced with immunoSEQ multiplex PCR; TCRdb's copy has only in-frame clones and lacks some. The sample lists over 700,000 clones; 17% were seen once. Input material: naive CD4+ T cells from blood. Source of these receptors: a woman aged 18 to 35 in good health. Both conserved end residues are part of each CDR3. Each record gives: clone size, D gene, V gene, J gene, CDR3 protein, CDR3 DNA. A D gene is named only where the DNA matches it firmly. The size field is filled for only some rows; it gives once, few, many or a size class.

clone_size: few
d_call: TRBD1
v_call: TRBV29-1
j_call: TRBJ2-1
cdr3_aa: CSGGTGGDEQFF
cdr3_nt: TGCAGCGGGGGGACAGGGGGGGATGAGCAGTTCTTC

clone_size: few
d_call: NA
v_call: TRBV29-1
j_call: TRBJ1-4
cdr3_aa: CSVAARREEKLFF
cdr3_nt: TGCAGCGTTGCGGCACGGAGAGAAGAAAAACTGTTTTTT

clone_size: NA
d_call: NA
v_call: TRBV27
j_call: TRBJ1-1
cdr3_aa: CASSFSPYTEAFF
cdr3_nt: TGTGCCAGCAGTTTCTCCCCGTACACTGAAGCTTTCTTT

clone_size: NA
d_call: NA
v_call: TRBV11-2
j_call: TRBJ2-2
cdr3_aa: CASSLGLLVGELFF
cdr3_nt: TGTGCCAGCAGCTTAGGACTATTGGTCGGGGAGCTGTTTTTT

clone_size: NA
d_call: TRBD2
v_call: TRBV7-6
j_call: TRBJ2-1
cdr3_aa: CASSLGLAGGAQFF
cdr3_nt: TGTGCCAGCAGCTTAGGACTAGCGGGAGGGGCGCAGTTCTTC

clone_size: few
d_call: TRBD2
v_call: TRBV2
j_call: TRBJ2-5
cdr3_aa: CASSEGGETQYF
cdr3_nt: TGTGCCAGCAGTGAGGGGGGGGAGACCCAGTACTTC

clone_size: few
d_call: NA
v_call: TRBV7-2
j_call: TRBJ2-7
cdr3_aa: CASSLGVWGTIQAYEQYF
cdr3_nt: TGTGCCAGCAGCTTAGGGGTCTGGGGGACGATACAGGCCTACGAGCAGTACTTC

clone_size: NA
d_call: NA
v_call: TRBV7-9
j_call: TRBJ2-2
cdr3_aa: CASRARSGELFF
cdr3_nt: TGTGCCAGCAGGGCACGCTCCGGGGAGCTGTTTTTT

clone_size: NA
d_call: TRBD1
v_call: TRBV28
j_call: TRBJ1-3
cdr3_aa: CATTGYRTGENTIYF
cdr3_nt: TGTGCCACCACAGGATACAGGACAGGGGAGAACACCATATATTTT

clone_size: few
d_call: TRBD2
v_call: TRBV19
j_call: TRBJ2-1
cdr3_aa: CASSITGGLRNNEQFF
cdr3_nt: TGTGCCAGTAGTATTACGGGAGGGCTACGGAACAATGAGCAGTTCTTC

clone_size: NA
d_call: TRBD1
v_call: TRBV4-1
j_call: TRBJ1-1
cdr3_aa: CASSQDQGRGTWWNTEAFF
cdr3_nt: TGCGCCAGCAGCCAAGATCAAGGCAGGGGGACATGGTGGAACACTGAAGCTTTCTTT

clone_size: few
d_call: TRBD1
v_call: TRBV7-8
j_call: TRBJ2-1
cdr3_aa: CASSHRKTGSLNEQFF
cdr3_nt: TGTGCCAGCAGCCACCGAAAGACAGGGTCCCTCAATGAGCAGTTCTTC

clone_size: NA
d_call: NA
v_call: TRBV5-1
j_call: TRBJ1-1
cdr3_aa: CASSSELNTEAFF
cdr3_nt: TGCGCCAGCAGCAGCGAACTAAACACTGAAGCTTTCTTT

clone_size: NA
d_call: NA
v_call: TRBV5-1
j_call: TRBJ2-7
cdr3_aa: CASSLISGSYEQYF
cdr3_nt: TGCGCCAGCAGCTTGATTAGCGGCTCTTACGAGCAGTACTTC

clone_size: NA
d_call: NA
v_call: TRBV4-3
j_call: TRBJ2-5
cdr3_aa: CASSQAPPGDHQETQYF
cdr3_nt: TGCGCCAGCAGCCAAGCCCCCCCAGGGGACCACCAAGAGACCCAGTACTTC

clone_size: few
d_call: NA
v_call: TRBV6-5
j_call: TRBJ1-3
cdr3_aa: CASSYSGESSGNTIYF
cdr3_nt: TGTGCCAGCAGTTACTCCGGGGAGAGCTCTGGAAACACCATATATTTT

clone_size: NA
d_call: NA
v_call: TRBV7-2
j_call: TRBJ1-1
cdr3_aa: CASSHDRQAFF
cdr3_nt: TGTGCCAGCAGCCACGATAGACAAGCTTTCTTT

clone_size: NA
d_call: TRBD1
v_call: TRBV6-1
j_call: TRBJ2-5
cdr3_aa: CASSLTTGSGETQYF
cdr3_nt: TGTGCCAGCAGTTTAACGACAGGGTCAGGGGAGACCCAGTACTTC